These 9 T cell receptor beta chains share one sample of origin, sequenced in a study of response to subunit inactivated influenza vaccine. TCRdb reanalysed the RT-PCR reads using MiXCR and keeps one entry per CDR3 protein. The sample lists about 480,000 distinct CDR3 sequences, 13% seen once, with around 13% in the top ten. Source: PBMCs from blood, taken 45 days after vaccination. These receptors were obtained from a man over 45 who received an inactivated influenza vaccine.

In its sample, this clonotype was seen a few times. This rearrangement joins TRBV27 to TRBJ2-7; D tentatively reads TRBD1 or TRBD2 (5 bases each). Germline CDR1 and CDR2: MNHEY and SMNVEV (reference sequence). Trimming shortened V by 3 bases and J by 8 bases, and 14 bases separated the two germline ends. The CDR3 covers 13 residues. Written as DNA, the CDR3 is TGTGCCAGCAGTTTCCGGGACGGCCGGCAGCAGTACTTC. As protein: CASSFRDGRQQYF.

The rearrangement uses TRBV7-9 and TRBJ2-3; 7 bases fit TRBD1. CDR3 size: 14 residues. V shed 2 bases and J 8 bases; nucleotides not matched to a gene: 7. CDR1 SEHNR and CDR2 FQNEAQ come from the germline V gene (reference sequence). Here the CDR3 DNA reads TGTGCCAGCAGCTTACAGACAGGGAGCAGTACGCAGTATTTT. Its protein product is CASSLQTGSSTQYF.

The V gene is TRBV6-2 or TRBV6-3, the J gene TRBJ1-2; D not resolved. The germline CDR1 and CDR2 sequences are MNHEY and SVGEGT. Trimming removed 6 bases at V and 2 bases at J, with 16 bases between. CDR3 size: 15 residues. The CDR3 here is CASRSPRRTNYGYTF. As DNA, the CDR3 is TGTGCCAGCAGAAGCCCTCGACGGACCAACTATGGCTACACCTTC.

The chain uses TRBV6-1 and TRBJ2-5; D remains ambiguous. From germline, CDR1 is MNHNS and CDR2 SASEGT. V lost 6 bases to trimming and J lost 1 base, with 15 bases between them. The CDR3 covers 15 residues. The CDR3 DNA reads TGTGCCAGCAGGAAGAGACCCCCAGCCCAAGAGACCCAGTACTTC. Translated, it gives CASRKRPPAQETQYF.

This clonotype was seen a handful of times. This chain connects TRBV10-3 to TRBJ2-3; 8 bases align to TRBD1. The CDR3 runs 13 residues. Germline trimming cut 6 bases from V and 6 bases from J; bases unmatched to any gene: 5. CDR1 ENHRY and CDR2 SYGVKD come from the germline V gene. Written as DNA, the CDR3 is TGTGCCATCAGGGGGACAGGAGGGGATACGCAGTATTTT. Protein product: CAIRGTGGDTQYF.

This clonotype was detected ten times or more. The chain recombines TRBV12-3 or TRBV12-4 with TRBJ2-3; possible D gene TRBD1, 6 bases. The CDR3 sequence is 13 residues long. V dropped 10 bases and J dropped 4 bases, with 15 bases sitting between them. CDR3 nucleotide sequence: TGTGCCATCACCAGGGGTGGGGCAGATACGCAGTATTTT. Encoded protein: CAITRGGADTQYF.

This clonotype has only a few counts. The gene calls are TRBV14 and TRBJ2-5, with D perhaps matching TRBD2 (5 bases). The germline V and J ends were trimmed by 3 bases and 5 bases, with 16 bases remaining between them. CDR1 is SGHDN and CDR2 is FVKESK in the germline V gene. The CDR3 extends over 15 amino acids. The DNA of the CDR3 is TGTGCCAGCAGCCAGCGGCTTGGGAGTAGGGAGACCCAGTACTTC. Its translation is CASSQRLGSRETQYF. The full variable domain, completed using reference TRBV14 and TRBJ2-5, is EAGVTQFPSHSVIEKGQTVTLRCDPISGHDNLYWYRRVMGKEIKFLLHFVKESKQDESGMPNNRFLAERTGGTYSTLKVQPAELEDSGVYFCASSQRLGSRETQYFGPGTRLLVL.

V and J are TRBV29-1 and TRBJ2-1; D not certain. The V gene lost 2 bases and the J gene lost 10 bases, with 9 bases spanning the gap. The V gene's germline CDR1 is SQVTM and CDR2 ANQGSEA. The CDR3 spans 11 residues. DNA for the CDR3: TGCAGCGTTGAAAGTCCGCTGGAGCAGTTCTTC. This codes for CSVESPLEQFF.

This rearrangement joins TRBV7-6 to TRBJ1-4, with a tentative D call TRBD1 (6 bases). Trimming left V 2 bases short and J 8 bases short, with 15 bases between. CDR3 size: 15 residues. Germline V lookup: CDR1 SGHVS, CDR2 FNYEAQ. As DNA, the CDR3 is TGTGCCAGCAGCTTAAGAGCGGGGGCGAGGGAAAAACTGTTTTTT. It yields the protein CASSLRAGAREKLFF.